A selection of T cell receptor beta chains follows, all from one sample in a study of blood T cell repertoires in COVID-19. Using immunoSEQ multiplex PCR, the repertoire was profiled, and TCRdb retains in-frame clones only, with some absent. The sample includes about 170,000 clones, roughly four fifths of them seen just once. Input material: peripheral blood. The receptors were gathered from a human donor with acute or convalescent COVID-19. The donor label of this sample is uncertain. CDR3s include the opening cysteine and the closing phenylalanine or tryptophan. The order of the fields is clone size, D gene, J gene, V gene, CDR3 DNA, CDR3 protein. A D gene is named only where the DNA matches it firmly. Size values are once, few and many counts, or a class for expanded clones, and some rows have none.

size: .
D: .
J: TRBJ2-3
V: TRBV3-1/TRBV3-2
DNA: TGTGCCAGCAGCCCTAACTTCGGAGGTGGAGCAGATACGCAGTATTTT
CDR3: CASSPNFGGGADTQYF

size: .
D: .
J: TRBJ1-1
V: TRBV6-1
DNA: TGTGCCAGCAGTGAAGCTACGGGCACTGAAGCTTTCTTT
CDR3: CASSEATGTEAFF

size: .
D: TRBD1
J: TRBJ1-5
V: TRBV6-2/TRBV6-3
DNA: TGTGCCAGCAGTTACTCAACGACAGGGGCCCCCAATCAGCCCCAGCATTTT
CDR3: CASSYSTTGAPNQPQHF

size: .
D: .
J: TRBJ2-3
V: TRBV10-3
DNA: TGTGCCATCAGTGAGTCGACCAGGGTGGGCACAGATACGCAGTATTTT
CDR3: CAISESTRVGTDTQYF

size: .
D: TRBD2
J: TRBJ2-2
V: TRBV19
DNA: TGTGCCAGTAGTGGCCGAGCGGGAGGGCCAACCGGGGAGCTGTTTTTT
CDR3: CASSGRAGGPTGELFF

size: .
D: .
J: TRBJ1-1
V: TRBV29-1
DNA: TGCAGCGTTGGAACAGGAGCTATGAACACTGAAGCTTTCTTT
CDR3: CSVGTGAMNTEAFF

size: .
D: .
J: TRBJ2-7
V: TRBV28
DNA: TGTGCCAGCAGTCTAGGAGTTAGCGAGCAGTACTTC
CDR3: CASSLGVSEQYF

size: .
D: .
J: TRBJ1-5
V: TRBV18
DNA: TGTGCCAGCTCACCTGAAATAGGCAATCAGCCCCAGCATTTT
CDR3: CASSPEIGNQPQHF

size: once
D: TRBD1
J: TRBJ1-3
V: TRBV11-3
DNA: TGTGCCAGCTCTCCGACAGGGAGTGGAAACACCATATATTTT
CDR3: CASSPTGSGNTIYF

size: .
D: TRBD1
J: TRBJ1-4
V: TRBV3-1/TRBV3-2
DNA: TGTGCCAGCAGCCGCCAAGGGGGCCGAGAAAAACTGTTTTTT
CDR3: CASSRQGGREKLFF

size: .
D: .
J: TRBJ1-2
V: TRBV19
DNA: TGTGCCAGTAGTATATCGACAGGCCAAGGCTACACCTTC
CDR3: CASSISTGQGYTF

size: few
D: TRBD1
J: TRBJ1-1
V: TRBV5-1
DNA: TGCGCCAGCAGCACACAGGGGGACACTGAAGCTTTCTTT
CDR3: CASSTQGDTEAFF

size: few
D: TRBD1
J: TRBJ2-7
V: TRBV10-3
DNA: TGTGCCATCAGGCTGACAGGGGGTATTGACGAGCAGTACTTC
CDR3: CAIRLTGGIDEQYF

size: .
D: .
J: TRBJ1-2
V: TRBV7-8
DNA: TGTGCCAGCAGCTTAGTCCGGGGACAATTCCTGGGTGGCTACACCTTC
CDR3: CASSLVRGQFLGGYTF

size: .
D: TRBD1
J: TRBJ1-4
V: TRBV25-1
DNA: TGTGCCAGCAGTTCGCAGGGGGTGTCTAATGAAAAACTGTTTTTT
CDR3: CASSSQGVSNEKLFF

size: few
D: .
J: TRBJ1-3
V: TRBV11-2
DNA: TGTGCCAGCAGCCAAAGCCGCACTTCTGGAAACACCATATATTTT
CDR3: CASSQSRTSGNTIYF

size: .
D: .
J: TRBJ1-2
V: TRBV3-1/TRBV3-2
DNA: TGTGCCAGCAGCCAAGGGGGGGGCGGCTATGGCTACACCTTC
CDR3: CASSQGGGGYGYTF

size: .
D: TRBD1
J: TRBJ1-2
V: TRBV30
DNA: TGTGCCTGGAGTGCGAGCACAGGGGAAGGCTACACCTTC
CDR3: CAWSASTGEGYTF

size: .
D: TRBD2
J: TRBJ2-2
V: TRBV7-8
DNA: TGTGCCAGCCGGAGACCTTTTAGCGGGGGAGACACCGGGGAGCTGTTTTTT
CDR3: CASRRPFSGGDTGELFF

size: .
D: TRBD1
J: TRBJ1-6
V: TRBV5-6
DNA: TGTGCCAGCAGCCATAAGACCGGGACAGCACCCCTCCACTTT
CDR3: CASSHKTGTAPLHF

size: .
D: TRBD2
J: TRBJ2-7
V: TRBV13
DNA: TGTGCCAGCAGCCCCAACGCCGGGACTAGGGCCTACGAGCAGTACTTC
CDR3: CASSPNAGTRAYEQYF

size: .
D: .
J: TRBJ1-2
V: TRBV10-3
DNA: TGTGCCATCAGTGAGTCGACCAGGGAAGTCGATGGCTACACCTTC
CDR3: CAISESTREVDGYTF

size: .
D: .
J: TRBJ2-3
V: TRBV19
DNA: TGTGCCAGTAAGGAGTTTAGCGCAAGCACAGATACGCAGTATTTT
CDR3: CASKEFSASTDTQYF

size: .
D: TRBD2
J: TRBJ2-1
V: TRBV19
DNA: TGTGCCAGTAGTAAGCGGGACTCCTACAATGAGCAGTTCTTC
CDR3: CASSKRDSYNEQFF

size: .
D: .
J: TRBJ2-7
V: TRBV6-5
DNA: TGTGCCAGCAGCGCGCCCCTCGGCTACGAGCAGTACTTC
CDR3: CASSAPLGYEQYF

size: .
D: .
J: TRBJ1-3
V: TRBV19
DNA: TGTGCCAGTACTAGAAGTAAGGGGTCCTCTGGAAACACCATATATTTT
CDR3: CASTRSKGSSGNTIYF

size: .
D: .
J: TRBJ1-2
V: TRBV9
DNA: TGTGCCAGCAGCTCCGGAGCGACGGGCTATGGCTACACCTTC
CDR3: CASSSGATGYGYTF

size: .
D: TRBD1
J: TRBJ2-1
V: TRBV5-1
DNA: TGCGCCAGCAGCGACCCATCCAGGGGGCTTTACAATGAGCAGTTCTTC
CDR3: CASSDPSRGLYNEQFF

size: .
D: .
J: TRBJ1-4
V: TRBV19
DNA: TGTGCCAGTAGTACGCGGAGAACTAATGAAAAACTGTTTTTT
CDR3: CASSTRRTNEKLFF

size: .
D: .
J: TRBJ2-7
V: TRBV5-1
DNA: TGCGCCAGCTCGGCGGGGGCATCCTCCTACGAGCAGTACTTC
CDR3: CASSAGASSYEQYF

size: once
D: .
J: TRBJ1-2
V: TRBV21-1
DNA: TGTGCCAGCATCAGGGCTTCAAACGACTATGGCTACACCTTC
CDR3: CASIRASNDYGYTF

size: .
D: .
J: TRBJ2-1
V: TRBV7-9
DNA: TGTGCCAGCAGCTTACGCGGTGAGCAGTTCTTC
CDR3: CASSLRGEQFF

size: .
D: TRBD1
J: TRBJ1-5
V: TRBV6-4
DNA: TGTGCCAGCACCCGGTTTTCCAGGGGGCAGCCCCAGCATTTT
CDR3: CASTRFSRGQPQHF

size: .
D: TRBD1
J: TRBJ1-6
V: TRBV30
DNA: TGTGCCTGGGGGACTGGGACAGCGACCTCACCCCTCCACTTT
CDR3: CAWGTGTATSPLHF

size: .
D: TRBD1
J: TRBJ1-6
V: TRBV6-5
DNA: TGTGCCAGCAGCCAACAGGGGGCGGGAAATTCACCCCTCCACTTT
CDR3: CASSQQGAGNSPLHF

size: .
D: TRBD2
J: TRBJ2-1
V: TRBV18
DNA: TGTGCCAGCTCACCGGGGACTAGCGGGAGGGCCGATGAGCAGTTCTTC
CDR3: CASSPGTSGRADEQFF